Listed here are 18 T cell receptor beta chains from one sample, sequenced in a study of blood T cell repertoires in COVID-19. Sequenced by immunoSEQ multiplex PCR; TCRdb stores in-frame clones only, minus some. Of tens of thousands of clones listed, 75% to 85% are singletons. What was sequenced was peripheral blood. The receptors originated from a woman of 80 years or more with active or convalescent COVID-19.

In its sample, this clone was seen once. The chain links TRBV6-4 to TRBJ1-1, with D maybe TRBD1 (6 bases). The CDR3 runs to 15 residues. Trimming took off 0 bases at V and 1 base at J, with 9 bases between the two ends. Germline V CDR1 and CDR2: MRHNA, SNTAGT. CDR3 nucleotide sequence: TGTGCCAGCAGTGACTCGGGGGGGGCGAACACTGAAGCTTTCTTT. Translation: CASSDSGGANTEAFF.

The chain couples TRBV19 to TRBJ2-3, with TRBD1 matching over 9 bases. CDR3 length: 17 residues. Germline CDR1 and CDR2: LNHDA and SQIVND (reference sequence). Trimming took 0 bases from V and 4 from J; bases not matched to a gene: 8. CDR3 residues: CASSIEGQGTYADTQYF. The DNA of the CDR3 is TGTGCCAGTAGTATAGAGGGACAGGGAACATACGCAGATACGCAGTATTTT.

CDR3 DNA: TGTGCCAGCAGTTCGCCTACATCGACAGGGGTAGGCTACACCTTC. It codes for CASSSPTSTGVGYTF. The V gene is TRBV6-5, the J gene TRBJ1-2, with 8 bases identical to TRBD1. Germline lookup yields CDR1 MNHEY and CDR2 SVGAGI. CDR3 size: 15 residues. With V trimmed by 4 bases and J by 8 bases, 12 bases remained unmatched.

The chain joins TRBV18 to TRBJ2-5, with TRBD1 matching over 7 bases. Germline CDR1 reads KGHSH; CDR2 reads LQKENI. V gave up 3 bases and J gave up 4 bases; unmatched junction bases: 5. The CDR3 is 14 amino acids. CDR3: CASSPGTVRETQYF. In DNA, the CDR3 is TGTGCCAGCTCACCCGGGACAGTGCGAGAGACCCAGTACTTC.

The chain combines TRBV19 with TRBJ2-7, with D tentatively TRBD1 (6 bases). This CDR3 comprises 16 residues. Germline CDR1 and CDR2: LNHDA and SQIVND (reference sequence). Trimming removed 1 base at V and 0 bases at J, with 13 bases between. CDR3 sequence reads: CASSIGSGVLSYEQYF. DNA for the CDR3: TGTGCCAGTAGTATAGGGTCAGGGGTCCTCTCCTACGAGCAGTACTTC. Full variable domain (missing parts from reference TRBV19 and TRBJ2-7): DGGITQSPKYLFRKEGQNVTLSCEQNLNHDAMYWYRQDPGQGLRLIYYSQIVNDFQKGDIAEGYSVSREKKESFPLTVTSAQKNPTAFYLCASSIGSGVLSYEQYFGPGTRLTVT.

The chain has TRBV30 and TRBJ2-4, with 7 bases fitting TRBD1. V lost 5 bases to trimming and J lost 0 bases; unmatched junction nucleotides: 10. The CDR3 contains 16 residues. Germline V CDR1 and CDR2: GTSNPN, SVGIG (reference sequence). The CDR3 sequence is CAWCPLQGVAKNIQYF. In DNA form, the CDR3 reads TGTGCCTGGTGCCCACTCCAGGGGGTAGCCAAAAACATTCAGTACTTC.

This chain uses TRBV12-3 or TRBV12-4 with TRBJ2-1; D is unclear. The germline V and J ends were trimmed by 6 bases and 4 bases, with 4 bases remaining between them. The CDR3 has 11 amino acids. CDR3 loop: CASSLYNEQFF. The CDR3 DNA follows: TGTGCCAGCAGCCTTTACAATGAGCAGTTCTTC.

V is TRBV20-1 and J is TRBJ2-3; 7 bases align to TRBD2. Germline CDR1 is DFQATT and CDR2 is SNEGSKA (reference sequence). The CDR3 has 11 residues. Unmatched junction bases numbered 2, after V lost 6 bases and J lost 5 bases. CDR3: CSAKRGDTQYF. CDR3 sequence (DNA): TGCAGTGCAAAGCGGGGAGATACGCAGTATTTT.

V usage is TRBV9 and J usage is TRBJ2-7, with D possibly TRBD2 on 6 matching bases. The CDR3 contains 13 residues. The germline CDR1 and CDR2 sequences are SGDLS and YYNGEE. The CDR3 loop is CASSPRPLPGSWV. DNA of the CDR3: TGTGCCAGCAGCCCAAGGCCTCTCCCCGGGAGTTGGGTC.

V and J are TRBV4-1 and TRBJ2-5; 11 nucleotides match TRBD2. Germline CDR1 MGHRA, CDR2 YSYEKL. V gave up 5 bases and J gave up 2 bases; unmatched junction bases: 7. The CDR3 spans 16 residues. The CDR3 nucleotides read TGCGCCAGCAGCGGAAGACTAGCGGGACTTCAAGAGACCCAGTACTTC. It yields the protein CASSGRLAGLQETQYF.

The rearrangement links TRBV19 to TRBJ2-7; 10 nucleotides agree with TRBD1. CDR1 is LNHDA and CDR2 is SQIVND in the germline V gene (reference sequence). This CDR3 contains 15 residues. With V trimmed by 3 bases and J by 6 bases, 8 bases remained unmatched. The CDR3 DNA reads TGTGCCAGTAGTATGGGCCCGGGACAGGGGCGCGAGCAGTACTTC. It yields the protein CASSMGPGQGREQYF.

This clone was seen only a few times. V gene TRBV2 combines with J gene TRBJ2-7, with TRBD1 matching 10 bases. The V and J ends lost 6 bases and 3 bases, in that order; junction bases with no gene match: 5. This CDR3 region has 14 residues. CDR1 SNHLY and CDR2 FYNNEI come from the germline V gene. CDR3 protein: CASRGRTGGYEQYF. The CDR3 coding sequence is TGTGCCAGCAGAGGGCGGACAGGGGGCTACGAGCAGTACTTC.

The chain carries TRBV5-1 and TRBJ2-7; the D gene is possibly TRBD1 (6 bases). Germline values: CDR1 SGHRS, CDR2 YFSETQ. The length of the CDR3 is 14 residues. Trimming took off 4 bases at V and 4 bases at J, with 15 bases between the two ends. The CDR3 is CASSPWAGAYEQYF. In DNA, the CDR3 is TGCGCCAGCAGCCCTTGGGCAGGGGCGTACGAGCAGTACTTC. The full variable domain, completed using reference TRBV5-1 and TRBJ2-7, is KAGVTQTPRYLIKTRGQQVTLSCSPISGHRSVSWYQQTPGQGLQFLFEYFSETQRNKGNFPGRFSGRQFSNSRSEMNVSTLELGDSALYLCASSPWAGAYEQYFGPGTRLTVT.

The rearrangement joins TRBV4-1 to TRBJ2-5; the match to TRBD2 covers 7 bases. This CDR3 is built from 17 residues. Germline loops: CDR1 MGHRA, CDR2 YSYEKL. Trimming cost V 0 bases and J 4 bases; bases outside gene matches: 11. The CDR3 here is CASSQDRWERDGETQYF. The CDR3, as DNA: TGCGCCAGCAGCCAAGACCGCTGGGAGCGGGATGGAGAGACCCAGTACTTC.

V is TRBV19 and J is TRBJ1-2; 8 nucleotides line up with TRBD1. Germline values: CDR1 LNHDA, CDR2 SQIVND (reference sequence). The CDR3 contains 12 residues. V shed 8 bases and J 4 bases; nucleotides not matched to a gene: 3. CDR3 sequence: CASSGGFYGYTF. DNA for the CDR3: TGTGCCAGTTCAGGGGGCTTCTATGGCTACACCTTC.

The chain links TRBV19 to TRBJ1-1; no firm D call. This CDR3 is built from 12 residues. Germline loops: CDR1 LNHDA, CDR2 SQIVND (reference sequence). V lost 5 bases and J lost 4, with 8 bases in between. In DNA, the CDR3 is TGTGCCAGTAGTGGCAGAACCACTGAAGCTTTCTTT. Translated: CASSGRTTEAFF.

The V call is TRBV29-1, the J call TRBJ1-2, with D possibly TRBD1 on 5 matching bases. CDR3 size: 12 residues. V lost 4 bases, J lost 0 bases, and 6 bases lay in between. The germline V gene encodes CDR1 SQVTM and CDR2 ANQGSEA. This chain's CDR3 is CSVVTANYGYTF. The CDR3 nucleotides are TGCAGCGTTGTGACAGCTAACTATGGCTACACCTTC.

The gene calls are TRBV3-1 (or the pseudogene TRBV3-2) and TRBJ1-2; D not certain. With 1 base removed from V and 2 bases from J, the gap between germline ends came to 17 bases. The CDR3 loop spans 17 amino acids. In germline, CDR1 is LGHDT, CDR2 YNNKEL (reference sequence). CDR3: CASSQATGPPSNYGYTF. The CDR3 DNA reads TGTGCCAGCAGCCAAGCTACTGGGCCCCCCTCAAACTATGGCTACACCTTC.